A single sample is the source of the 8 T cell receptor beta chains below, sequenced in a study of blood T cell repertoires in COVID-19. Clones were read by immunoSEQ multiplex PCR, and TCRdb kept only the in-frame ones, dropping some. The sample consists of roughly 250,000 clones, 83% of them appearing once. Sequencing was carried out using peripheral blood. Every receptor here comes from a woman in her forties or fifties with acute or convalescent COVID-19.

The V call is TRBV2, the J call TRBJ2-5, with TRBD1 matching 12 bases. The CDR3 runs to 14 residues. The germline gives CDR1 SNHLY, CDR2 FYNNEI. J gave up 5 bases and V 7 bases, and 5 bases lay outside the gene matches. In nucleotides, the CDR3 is TGTGCCAGCATCCGGGACAGGGGGCGGGAGACCCAGTACTTC. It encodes CASIRDRGRETQYF.

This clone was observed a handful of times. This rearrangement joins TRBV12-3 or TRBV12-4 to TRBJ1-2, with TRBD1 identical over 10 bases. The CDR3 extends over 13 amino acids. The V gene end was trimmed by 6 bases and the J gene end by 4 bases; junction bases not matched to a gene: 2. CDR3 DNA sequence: TGTGCCAGCAGCCGGGACAGGGGCTATGGCTACACCTTC. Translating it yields CASSRDRGYGYTF.

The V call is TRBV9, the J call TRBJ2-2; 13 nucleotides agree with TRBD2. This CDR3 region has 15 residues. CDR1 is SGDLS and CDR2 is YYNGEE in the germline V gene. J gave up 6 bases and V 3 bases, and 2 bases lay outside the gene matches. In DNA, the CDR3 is TGTGCCAGCAGCGGGACTAGCGGGGGACCCGGGGAGCTGTTTTTT. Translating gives CASSGTSGGPGELFF.

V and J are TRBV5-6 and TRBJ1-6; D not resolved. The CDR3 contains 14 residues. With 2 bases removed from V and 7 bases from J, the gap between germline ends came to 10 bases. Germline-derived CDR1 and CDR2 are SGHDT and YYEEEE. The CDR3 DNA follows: TGTGCCAGCAGCTTCGAGACGGGAAATTCACCCCTCCACTTT. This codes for CASSFETGNSPLHF. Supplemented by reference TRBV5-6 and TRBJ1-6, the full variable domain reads DAGVTQSPTHLIKTRGQQVTLRCSPKSGHDTVSWYQQALGQGPQFIFQYYEEEERQRGNFPDRFSGHQFPNYSSELNVNALLLGDSALYLCASSFETGNSPLHFGNGTRLTVT.

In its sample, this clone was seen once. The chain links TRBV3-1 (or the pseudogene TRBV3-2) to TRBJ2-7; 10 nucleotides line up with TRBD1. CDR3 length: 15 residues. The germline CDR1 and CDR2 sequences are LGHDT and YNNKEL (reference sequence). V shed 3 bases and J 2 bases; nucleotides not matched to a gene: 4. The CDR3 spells CASSQPTGGTYEQYF. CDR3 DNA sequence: TGTGCCAGCAGCCAGCCGACAGGGGGCACCTACGAGCAGTACTTC.

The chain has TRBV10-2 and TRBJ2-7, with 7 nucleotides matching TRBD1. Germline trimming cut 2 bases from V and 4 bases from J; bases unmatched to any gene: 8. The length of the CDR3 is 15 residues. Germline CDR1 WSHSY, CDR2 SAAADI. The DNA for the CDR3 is TGCGCCAGCAGTGAGGCCAACAGGGGATTTTACGAGCAGTACTTC. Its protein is CASSEANRGFYEQYF.

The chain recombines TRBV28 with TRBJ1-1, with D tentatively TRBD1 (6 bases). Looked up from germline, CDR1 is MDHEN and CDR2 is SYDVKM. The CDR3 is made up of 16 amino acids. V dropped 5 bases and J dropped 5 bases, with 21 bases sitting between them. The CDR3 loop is CASSKQGISGVTEAFF. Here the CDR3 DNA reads TGTGCCAGCAGTAAACAGGGTATCTCGGGTGTGACTGAAGCTTTCTTT.

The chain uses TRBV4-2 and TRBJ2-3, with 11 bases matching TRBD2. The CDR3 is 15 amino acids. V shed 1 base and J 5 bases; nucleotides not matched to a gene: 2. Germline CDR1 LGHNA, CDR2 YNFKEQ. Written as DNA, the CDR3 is TGTGCCAGCAGCCAAGCTAGCGGGGGGCGAGATACGCAGTATTTT. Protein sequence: CASSQASGGRDTQYF.